This is a list of T cell receptor beta chains from one sample in a study of T cell responses to AZD1222 COVID-19 vaccine. Repertoires were generated with immunoSEQ multiplex PCR, while TCRdb's copy carries only in-frame clones and drops some. In the table there are around 120,000 clones, just under 95% of which are singletons. Source: peripheral blood, taken on day 0 of AZD1222 vaccination. These receptor sequences come from an adult in good health. Both conserved end residues are part of each CDR3. Each record gives: V gene, clone size, CDR3 length, CDR3 protein. Clone size is stated in some rows and not others, as once, few, many or a class when expanded.

>TRBV28|-|16
CASQPPSGRASYEQYF
>TRBV2|-|16
CAIATAGREGNQPQHF
>TRBV9|-|15
CASSVADFTANEQFF
>TRBV6-5|-|15
CASGQGGYSNQPQHF
>TRBV12-5|-|15
CASGLFTGFYTEAFF
>TRBV5-6|once|16
CASSLSGTGDTGELFF
>TRBV7-2|-|15
CASSLEGRGSRTQYF
>TRBV28|-|13
CASSLWLNEKLFF
>TRBV19|-|13
CASSNLGANVLTF
>TRBV24-1|-|12
CATRGLGETQYF
>TRBV24-1|-|14
CATSDPTSGETQYF
>TRBV11-1|-|16
CASSSYRRSSGNTIYF
>TRBV3-1/TRBV3-2|once|16
CASSQWGYSSYNEQFF
>TRBV10-2|-|18
CASRPGGSGSRGQETQYF
>TRBV18|-|14
CASSPMGDGQPQHF
>TRBV13|-|14
CASSSRDFPSEQYF
>TRBV5-1|-|14
CASSFTEVQETQYF
>TRBV19|-|20
CASSLRPGGTGAGSNQPQHF
>TRBV10-2|-|12
CASRWGGNEAFF
>TRBV18|-|15
CASSPLGGVDQPQHF
>TRBV6-5|-|14
CASSYLQTGEGYTF
>TRBV11-2|once|15
CASSLGWGRRDEQFF
>TRBV3-1/TRBV3-2|-|15
CASSRTGGDGNEQFF
>TRBV5-1|-|16
CASSRWTSGSTGELFF
>TRBV2|-|14
CASRRLTVNTEAFF
>TRBV27|-|14
CASSSREGKYEQYF
>TRBV15|-|15
CATSRGLGVLYEQYF
>TRBV5-4|few|13
CASSYTGANVLTF
>TRBV28|once|17
CASYPPGPGLSPYEQYF
>TRBV28|once|16
CASSLASGSGGETQYF
>TRBV6-2/TRBV6-3|-|14
CASSRVLPGTEAFF
>TRBV11-2|-|17
CASSFPIKGAYTGELFF
>TRBV6-5|once|13
CASSLRGIVGAFF
>TRBV2|-|11
CASSGLAWQYF
>TRBV28|-|14
CASSLWLAGGSQYF
>TRBV6-5|-|13
CAREGGAGNTIYF
>TRBV14|-|14
CASTRTSGANVLTF
>TRBV7-9|-|15
CASSHPGGLAYEQYF
>TRBV14|few|17
CASSPRTPGTANTEAFF
>TRBV13|-|15
CASSLGRGTGTEAFF
>TRBV12-3/TRBV12-4|-|13
CASSPGTGHGYTF
>TRBV29-1|-|13
CSVGLSYNSPLHF
>TRBV27|-|16
CASSVYPGSVPSEQYF
>TRBV6-5|-|14
CASSYEDREGTQYF